This TCR beta chain was identified during a study of CXCR3-negative and CXCR3-positive naive CD8 T cells. Triplicate sorting captured roughly 300,000 cells each from every CD8+ T cell subset. 5' RACE that incorporated UMI labels was used to prepare the TRB cDNA libraries. TCRdb reanalyzed the 5' RACE reads, giving one entry per CDR3 protein sequence and no DNA. The sample features around 45,000 distinct CDR3 sequences, with 1.6% in its top ten. Germline assignment: CDR1 MNHEY and CDR2 SVGEGT. This CDR3 has 14 residues. This clonotype was obtained from a human donor in good health. Some clones in this sample may be carry-over from other donors' samples. The rearrangement links TRBV6-2 or TRBV6-3 to TRBJ2-1; with no DNA, the TCRdb D assignment of TRBD2 cannot be verified. Sequencing used naive CXCR3- CD8+ T cells from blood. The subset here: CD45RO-CCR7+CD27+CD95- naive CD8+ T cells lacking CXCR3 (TNR3-). CDR3 sequence: CASSFGTSGYEQFF.